The 4 T cell receptor beta chains reported below all come from one sample, sequenced in a study of CD8 T cells in Susac syndrome. cDNA came from about 0.5 to 1 ug RNA primed by random hexamers. MiXCR, run by TCRdb on the immunoSEQ multiplex PCR reads, gives a single entry per CDR3 protein. This sample has around 130,000 distinct CDR3 sequences, with 85% to 95% found just once. The sample taken for sequencing was CD4+ T cells from PBMCs. The receptors come from a human donor with multiple sclerosis.

The chain links TRBV2 to TRBJ1-2; maybe TRBD1 (5 bases). The CDR3 runs to 16 residues. Trimming shortened V by 5 bases and J by 4 bases, and 20 bases separated the two germline ends. Germline V lookup: CDR1 SNHLY, CDR2 FYNNEI. The CDR3 sequence: CASSPQGELMSYGYTF. The DNA for the CDR3 is TGTGCCAGCAGTCCACAAGGGGAATTAATGAGCTATGGCTACACCTTC. The whole variable domain, remainder taken from reference TRBV2 and TRBJ1-2, is EPEVTQTPSHQVTQMGQEVILRCVPISNHLYFYWYRQILGQKVEFLVSFYNNEISEKSEIFDDQFSVERPDGSNFTLKIRSTKLEDSAMYFCASSPQGELMSYGYTFGSGTRLTVV.

The chain carries TRBV19 and TRBJ2-6; weak D call: TRBD2 (6 bases). The CDR3 has 16 residues. Germline values: CDR1 LNHDA, CDR2 SQIVND (reference sequence). V was pared by 5 bases and J by 1 base, with 12 bases between. The CDR3 loop is CASSPRGRSGANVLTF. The CDR3 DNA reads TGTGCCAGTAGTCCAAGAGGGAGGTCTGGGGCCAACGTCCTGACTTTC. Based on the CDR3 plus reference TRBV19 and TRBJ2-6, the full variable domain is DGGITQSPKYLFRKEGQNVTLSCEQNLNHDAMYWYRQDPGQGLRLIYYSQIVNDFQKGDIAEGYSVSREKKESFPLTVTSAQKNPTAFYLCASSPRGRSGANVLTFGAGSRLTVL.

The V gene is TRBV20-1, the J gene TRBJ1-5; no definite D call. The CDR3 spans 12 residues. CDR1 is DFQATT and CDR2 is SNEGSKA in the germline V gene (reference sequence). V dropped 0 bases and J dropped 13 bases, with 13 bases sitting between them. The CDR3 region has the DNA TGCAGTGCTAGAGATCCCGGGGTCGCTCAGCATTTT. Its translation is CSARDPGVAQHF.

This clonotype was seen once. V is TRBV28 and J is TRBJ2-7; the D gene could be TRBD1 or TRBD2 (5 bases each). This CDR3 has 12 amino acids. Germline values: CDR1 MDHEN, CDR2 SYDVKM. The V end lost 7 bases, the J end lost 12 bases, and 19 bases lay between the germline ends. The CDR3 spells CASISEGISPYF. Written as DNA, the CDR3 is TGTGCCAGCATCAGCGAGGGGATCAGTCCGTACTTC.